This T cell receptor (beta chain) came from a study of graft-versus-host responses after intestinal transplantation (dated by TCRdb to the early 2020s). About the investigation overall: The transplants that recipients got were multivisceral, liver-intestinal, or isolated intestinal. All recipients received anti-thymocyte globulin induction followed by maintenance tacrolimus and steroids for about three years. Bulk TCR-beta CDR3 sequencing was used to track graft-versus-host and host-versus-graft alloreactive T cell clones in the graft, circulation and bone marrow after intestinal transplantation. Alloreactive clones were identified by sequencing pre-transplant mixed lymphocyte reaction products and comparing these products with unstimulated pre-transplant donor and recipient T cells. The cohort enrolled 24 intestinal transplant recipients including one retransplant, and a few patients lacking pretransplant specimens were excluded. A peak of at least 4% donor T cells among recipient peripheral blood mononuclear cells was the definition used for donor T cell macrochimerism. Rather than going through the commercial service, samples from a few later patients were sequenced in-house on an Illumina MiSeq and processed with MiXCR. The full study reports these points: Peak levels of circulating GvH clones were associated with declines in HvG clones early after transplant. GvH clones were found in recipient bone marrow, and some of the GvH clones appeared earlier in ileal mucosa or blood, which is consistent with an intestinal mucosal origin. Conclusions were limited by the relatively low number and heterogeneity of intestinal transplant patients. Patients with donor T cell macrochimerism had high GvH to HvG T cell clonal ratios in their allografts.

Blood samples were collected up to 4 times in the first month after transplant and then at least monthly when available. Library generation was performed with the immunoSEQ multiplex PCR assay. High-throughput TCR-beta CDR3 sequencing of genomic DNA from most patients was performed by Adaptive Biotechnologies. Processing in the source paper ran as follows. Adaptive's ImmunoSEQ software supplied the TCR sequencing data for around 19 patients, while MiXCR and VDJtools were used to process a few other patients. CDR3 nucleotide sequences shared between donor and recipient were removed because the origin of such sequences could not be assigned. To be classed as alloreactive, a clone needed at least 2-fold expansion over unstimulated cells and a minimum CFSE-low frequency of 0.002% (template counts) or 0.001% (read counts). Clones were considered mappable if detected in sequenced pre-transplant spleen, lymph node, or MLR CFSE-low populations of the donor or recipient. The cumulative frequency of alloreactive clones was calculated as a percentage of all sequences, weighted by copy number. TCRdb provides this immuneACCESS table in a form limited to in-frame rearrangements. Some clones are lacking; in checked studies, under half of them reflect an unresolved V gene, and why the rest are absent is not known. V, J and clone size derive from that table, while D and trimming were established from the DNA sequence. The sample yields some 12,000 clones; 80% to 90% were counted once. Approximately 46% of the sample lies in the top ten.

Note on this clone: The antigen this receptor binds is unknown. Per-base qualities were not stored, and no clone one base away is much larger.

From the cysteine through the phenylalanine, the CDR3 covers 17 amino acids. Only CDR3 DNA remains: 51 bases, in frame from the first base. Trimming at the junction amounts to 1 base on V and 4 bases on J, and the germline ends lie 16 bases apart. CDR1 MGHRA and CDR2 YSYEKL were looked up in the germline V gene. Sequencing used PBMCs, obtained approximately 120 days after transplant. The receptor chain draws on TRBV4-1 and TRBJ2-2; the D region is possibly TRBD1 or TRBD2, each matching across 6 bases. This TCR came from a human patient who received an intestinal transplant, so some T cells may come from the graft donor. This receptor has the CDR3 CASSQGQGGQGTGELFF. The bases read TGCGCCAGCAGCCAAGGGCAAGGGGGGCAGGGCACCGGGGAGCTGTTTTTT.